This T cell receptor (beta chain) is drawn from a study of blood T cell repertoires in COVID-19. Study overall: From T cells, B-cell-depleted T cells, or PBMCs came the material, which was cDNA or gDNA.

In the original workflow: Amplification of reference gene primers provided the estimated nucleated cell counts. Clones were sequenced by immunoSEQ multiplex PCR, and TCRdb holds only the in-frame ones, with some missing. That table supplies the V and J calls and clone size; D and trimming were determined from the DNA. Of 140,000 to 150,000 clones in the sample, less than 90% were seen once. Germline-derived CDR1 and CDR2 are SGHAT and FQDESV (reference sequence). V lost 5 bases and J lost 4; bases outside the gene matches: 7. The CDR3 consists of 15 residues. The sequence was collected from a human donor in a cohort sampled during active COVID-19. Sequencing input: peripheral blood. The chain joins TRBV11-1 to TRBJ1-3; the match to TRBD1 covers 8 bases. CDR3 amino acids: CASSMDRVQGNTIYF. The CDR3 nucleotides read TGTGCCAGCAGCATGGACAGGGTCCAAGGAAACACCATATATTTT.